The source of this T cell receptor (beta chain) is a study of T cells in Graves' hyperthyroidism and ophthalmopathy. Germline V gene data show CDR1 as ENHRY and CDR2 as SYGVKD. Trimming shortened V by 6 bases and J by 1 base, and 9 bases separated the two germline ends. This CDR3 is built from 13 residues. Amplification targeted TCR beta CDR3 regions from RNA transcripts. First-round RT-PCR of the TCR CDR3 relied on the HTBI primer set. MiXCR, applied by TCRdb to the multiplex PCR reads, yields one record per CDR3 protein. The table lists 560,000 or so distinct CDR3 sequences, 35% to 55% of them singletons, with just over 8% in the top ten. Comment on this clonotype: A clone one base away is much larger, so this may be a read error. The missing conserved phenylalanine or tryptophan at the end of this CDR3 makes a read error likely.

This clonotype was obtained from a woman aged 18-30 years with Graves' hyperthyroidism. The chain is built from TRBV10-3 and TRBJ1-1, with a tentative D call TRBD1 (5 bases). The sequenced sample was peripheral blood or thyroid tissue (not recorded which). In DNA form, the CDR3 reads TGTGCCATCAGCGGGGGACCGAACACTGAAGCTTTCTCT. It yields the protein CAISGGPNTEAFS.